The source of this T cell receptor (beta chain) is a study of lymphopenia after photon versus proton radiotherapy. General study results and limits: Proton therapy kept repertoires fairly stable, unlike photons, which gained effector/memory cells. Authors raise, but do not show, better survival with proton therapy. In patients who died, overall survival fell as post-nadir TCR diversity dropped more. After lymphocyte nadir, photon-treated repertoires showed oligoclonal expansion, especially CD8+ Temra.

As regards this clone: The target antigen is unknown.

From germline, CDR1 is SGDLS and CDR2 YYNGEE. V lost 1 base, J lost 5 bases, and 19 bases lay in between. The CDR3 runs to 16 residues. The protocol was immunoSEQ multiplex PCR, while the TCRdb copy is restricted to in-frame clones and leaves out a portion. The table shows about 17,000 clones, with roughly 90% occurring only once. The chain links TRBV9 to TRBJ2-7; D unclear. The sequence derives from a woman aged 40 to 50 with cholangiocarcinoma. The sequencing used peripheral blood, collected from a patient treated with photon-based radiotherapy. The CDR3, as DNA: TGTGCCAGCAGCGTAAGGTCTACGGACGGAAAAAACGAGCAGTACTTC. Amino acids: CASSVRSTDGKNEQYF.